This T cell receptor beta chain was recorded in a study of shared clonotypes between healthy human individuals. On the study more broadly: Donors consisted of two women and a few men between 18 and 49. CD4 naive and CD4 memory each took three plates per donor, while CD8 naive took two and CD8 memory one.

Sequencing was at deep level. Clones were read by immunoSEQ multiplex PCR, and TCRdb kept only the in-frame ones, dropping some. The sample carries about 1 million clones, roughly 80% recorded once. The study, taken as a whole, reports: The study generally estimated greater richness for naive than memory subsets.

On this clone: Its antigen is still unknown.

Sequencing used memory CD4+ T cells sorted from blood. Subset defined: CD45RA-negative fraction. The clonotype originates from a man between 18 and 29 years old in good health.

Here the CDR3 reads CASSLEGGSGNTIYF. The DNA of the CDR3 is TGTGCCAGCAGCTTAGAGGGTGGCTCTGGAAACACCATATATTTT. This chain joins TRBV7-4 and TRBJ1-3; no clear D. V lost 1 base and J 0 bases, leaving 7 bases between the germline ends. CDR3 length: 15 amino acids. Per germline, CDR1 SGHVT and CDR2 SQSDAQ.